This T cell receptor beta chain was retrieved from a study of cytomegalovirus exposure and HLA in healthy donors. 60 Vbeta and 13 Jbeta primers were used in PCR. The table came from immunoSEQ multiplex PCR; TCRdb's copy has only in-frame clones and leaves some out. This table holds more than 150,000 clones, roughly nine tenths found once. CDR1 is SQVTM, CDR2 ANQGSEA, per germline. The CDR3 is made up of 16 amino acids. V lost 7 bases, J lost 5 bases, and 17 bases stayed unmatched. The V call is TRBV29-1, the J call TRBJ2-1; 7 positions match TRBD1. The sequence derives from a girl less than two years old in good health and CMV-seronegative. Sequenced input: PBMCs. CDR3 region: CSAPRSGYTGDNEQFF. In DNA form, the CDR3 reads TGCAGCGCACCGAGATCAGGTTATACAGGGGACAATGAGCAGTTCTTC.